The 20 T cell receptor beta chains below come from one sample, sequenced in a study of monozygotic twins with inflammatory bowel disease. TCRdb reprocessed the 5' RACE reads; each CDR3 protein has one entry and no DNA is given. The listing contains a few hundred thousand distinct CDR3 sequences. Sequenced: blood. The source of these receptors is a human donor with ulcerative colitis or Crohn's disease, or a healthy co-twin of an affected twin (not recorded which).

This chain joins TRBV20-1 and TRBJ2-1; the D gene TCRdb calls, TRBD2, cannot be checked with no DNA. The CDR3 runs 15 residues. Germline V gene sequence: CDR1 DFQATT, CDR2 SNEGSKA (reference sequence). Here the CDR3 reads CSSQTTSGGYNEQFF.

The CDR3 sequence: CASSYQGAEQYF. The chain uses TRBV7-3 and TRBJ2-7; TCRdb outputs TRBD1, but without DNA this stays unchecked. The germline CDR1 and CDR2 sequences are SGHTA and FQGTGA. The CDR3 runs to 12 residues.

The V and J genes are TRBV12-3 or TRBV12-4 and TRBJ1-6; TCRdb selects TRBD1, and the lack of DNA leaves this call unchecked. This CDR3 has 14 residues. The CDR3 spells CASRFDRRNSPLHF.

This chain links TRBV9 with TRBJ2-4; TCRdb designates TRBD2, a call that cannot be tested without DNA. Germline-derived CDR1 and CDR2 are SGDLS and YYNGEE. There are 16 residues in the CDR3. The CDR3 reads CASSVESEGLSIIQYF.

CDR3 residues: CASSTRSYNEQFF. This rearrangement joins TRBV11-2 to TRBJ2-1; the D call of TRBD1 rests on TCRdb alone, since no DNA is present to check it. Per the germline V gene, CDR1 is SGHAT and CDR2 is FQNNGV. The CDR3 consists of 13 residues.

The J gene is TRBJ1-1, the V gene TRBV7-9; TCRdb outputs TRBD1, but without DNA this stays unchecked. Germline V CDR1 and CDR2: SEHNR, FQNEAQ (reference sequence). The CDR3 has 12 residues. CDR3 residues: CASSLAATGAFF.

V gene TRBV20-1 combines with J gene TRBJ2-5; TCRdb names TRBD1, which stays unverified in the absence of DNA. Looked up from germline, CDR1 is DFQATT and CDR2 is SNEGSKA (reference sequence). This CDR3 has 13 amino acids. CDR3 amino acids: CSAGRGTRETQYF.

The chain carries TRBV18 and TRBJ1-1. The CDR3 runs to 11 residues. Germline assignment: CDR1 KGHSH and CDR2 LQKENI. This CDR3 is CASSDKTEAFF. Full variable domain (remainder filled in from reference TRBV18 and TRBJ1-1): NAGVMQNPRHLVRRRGQEARLRCSPMKGHSHVYWYRQLPEEGLKFMVYLQKENIIDESGMPKERFSAEFPKEGPSILRIQQVVRGDSAAYFCASSDKTEAFFGQGTRLTVV.

The V and J genes are TRBV6-2 or TRBV6-3 and TRBJ2-7; TCRdb gives TRBD1 as the D gene, but with no DNA this cannot be confirmed. This CDR3 is built from 17 residues. CDR1 and CDR2 from the germline V gene are MNHEY and SVGEGT. The CDR3 reads CASSYSTRDRWTYEQYF.

The chain uses TRBV5-4 and TRBJ2-1; TCRdb gives TRBD1 as the D gene, but with no DNA this cannot be confirmed. Germline lookup yields CDR1 SGHNT and CDR2 YYREEE (reference sequence). The CDR3 consists of 15 residues. The CDR3 loop reads CASSLGQGKYNEQFF.

This sequence joins TRBV6-1 and TRBJ1-1; the D call of TRBD1 rests on TCRdb alone, since no DNA is present to check it. The CDR3 consists of 15 residues. Germline V gene sequence: CDR1 MNHNS, CDR2 SASEGT. The CDR3 loop is CASTPGLSVGTEAFF.

The chain links TRBV5-1 to TRBJ2-1; TCRdb gives TRBD1 as the D gene, but with no DNA this cannot be confirmed. Per germline, CDR1 SGHRS and CDR2 YFSETQ. The CDR3 sequence is 17 residues long. CDR3 protein: CASSLGARDRGYNEQFF.

The CDR3 protein is CASSLVVLAGGRYNEQFF. The chain has TRBV5-1 and TRBJ2-1; without DNA, the TCRdb call of TRBD2 cannot be checked. The CDR3 spans 18 residues. CDR1 is SGHRS and CDR2 is YFSETQ in the germline V gene.

This CDR3 reads CASSYRKLRGEEQYF. V gene TRBV6-2 or TRBV6-3 combines with J gene TRBJ2-7. Germline V CDR1 and CDR2: MNHEY, SVGEGT. CDR3 size: 15 residues.

The V and J genes are TRBV4-3 and TRBJ1-1. Germline V CDR1 and CDR2: LGHNA, YSLEER. This CDR3 comprises 15 residues. The CDR3 loop reads CASSQVSTGNTEAFF.

V usage is TRBV7-3 and J usage is TRBJ2-7; TCRdb selects TRBD1, and the lack of DNA leaves this call unchecked. Germline V gene lookup returns CDR1 SGHTA and CDR2 FQGTGA. The CDR3 loop spans 16 amino acids. The CDR3 is CASSSRGGQGFYEQYF.

The chain carries TRBV5-5 and TRBJ2-1; TCRdb's assignment of TRBD1 cannot be checked, as there is no DNA. The CDR3 consists of 17 residues. The germline V gene has CDR1 SGHKS and CDR2 YYEKEE (reference sequence). CDR3 in amino acids: CASSLAGTVSSYNEQFF.

This rearrangement joins TRBV18 to TRBJ1-1. CDR3 size: 13 residues. The germline V gene encodes CDR1 KGHSH and CDR2 LQKENI. CDR3 loop: CASSFGTAVAAFF.

The chain joins TRBV11-2 to TRBJ2-3; as DNA is missing, the TRBD2 call by TCRdb cannot be tested. The CDR3 contains 15 residues. In germline, CDR1 is SGHAT, CDR2 FQNNGV. CDR3 in amino acids: CASSLAGEGTDTQYF.

V is TRBV16 and J is TRBJ2-4. Germline V gives CDR1 KGHSY, CDR2 FQNENV. This CDR3 spans 12 amino acids. This chain's CDR3 is CASSRRRDIQYF. Variable domain in full (rest from reference TRBV16 and TRBJ2-4): GEEVAQTPKHLVRGEGQKAKLYCAPIKGHSYVFWYQQVLKNEFKFLISFQNENVFDETGMPKERFSAKCLPNSPCSLEIQATKLEDSAVYFCASSRRRDIQYFGAGTRLSVL.